The entry below gives a single TCR beta chain sequence along with its context. Antigen: not known. This sample is part of a study of cytotoxic CD8 clonotypes in ibrutinib-treated CLL. At the level of the study: Timing of response sample collection was a median approximately twelve months after treatment start, with a range of 6 to 36. Mean productive templates were 255,043; mean productive rearrangements were 94,082. Overall study results and limits: Clonality rose at ibrutinib response, held steady in sustained remission, and fell toward baseline at progression.

V lost 6 bases to trimming and J lost 8 bases, with 13 bases between them. Looked up from germline, CDR1 is SNHLY and CDR2 is FYNNEI. CDR3 length: 12 amino acids. T cells were sequenced at a targeted depth of 1 in 200,000 to 1 in 1 million. This table comes from immunoSEQ multiplex PCR, and its TCRdb copy is limited to in-frame clones, with some not included. The sample shows tens of thousands of clones, less than 85% of them seen only once. The sequencing here drew on PBMCs, taken after 24 months of ibrutinib treatment. The TCR comes from a human donor with chronic lymphocytic leukemia. V usage is TRBV2 and J usage is TRBJ1-1, with D possibly matching TRBD1 (5 bases). The CDR3 DNA sequence: TGTGCCAGCAGGTCCACAGGTTTCGAAGCTTTCTTT. Amino acid sequence: CASRSTGFEAFF. The variable domain in full, completed from reference TRBV2 and TRBJ1-1, reads EPEVTQTPSHQVTQMGQEVILRCVPISNHLYFYWYRQILGQKVEFLVSFYNNEISEKSEIFDDQFSVERPDGSNFTLKIRSTKLEDSAMYFCASRSTGFEAFFGQGTRLTVV.